The 13 T cell receptor beta chains below come from one sample, sequenced in a study of human T cells and chemical hapten exposure. Documented time point: patch test 2, 6 weeks after DPC sensitization. As to treatment: therapeutic diphenylcyclopropenone sensitization with weekly scalp DPC. TCRdb re-called the RACE reads through MiXCR, storing one row per CDR3 protein. The sample includes under 450,000 distinct CDR3 sequences, about 6.3% of them seen just once. This specimen was whole blood, taken in connection with sensitization to the hapten diphenylcyclopropenone (DPC). The receptors derive from a woman aged 18-29 years with alopecia areata. Some clones in this sample may be carry-over from other donors' samples.

The genes are TRBV6-5 and TRBJ2-7, with TRBD1 matching over 8 bases. This CDR3 has 14 residues. Germline CDR1 reads MNHEY; CDR2 reads SVGAGI. V dropped 5 bases and J dropped 5; count of bases not matched to a gene: 8. Here the CDR3 reads CASSQYGQGDEQYF. The CDR3 coding sequence is TGTGCCAGCAGTCAATACGGACAGGGTGACGAGCAGTACTTC.

The sample holds many counts of this clonotype. This chain connects TRBV7-9 to TRBJ1-1, with no clear D. V lost 4 bases to trimming and J lost 6 bases, with 9 bases between them. Germline V gene sequence: CDR1 SEHNR, CDR2 FQNEAQ (reference sequence). The CDR3 has 12 residues. In nucleotides, the CDR3 is TGTGCCAGCAGCTCTCACAGCCCTGAAGCTTTCTTT. It yields the protein CASSSHSPEAFF.

This clonotype was seen many times. DNA for the CDR3: TGTGCCAGCAGTTCTACAGGGGTCAATCAGCCCCAGCATTTT. Encoded protein: CASSSTGVNQPQHF. V usage is TRBV7-9 and J usage is TRBJ1-5; 7 nucleotides match TRBD1. The CDR3 covers 14 residues. With V trimmed by 6 bases and J by 3 bases, 5 bases remained unmatched. Germline V gene lookup returns CDR1 SEHNR and CDR2 FQNEAQ (reference sequence).

This clonotype was counted ten times or more. The rearrangement uses TRBV15 and TRBJ2-7, with D perhaps TRBD2 (6 bases). The CDR3 runs to 13 residues. Per germline, CDR1 LNHNV and CDR2 YYDKDF (reference sequence). V lost 3 bases to trimming and J lost 6 bases, with 12 bases between them. The CDR3 is CATSRRGGTEQYF. DNA for the CDR3: TGTGCCACCAGCAGGCGGGGCGGAACCGAGCAGTACTTC. The complete variable domain, with remaining parts taken from reference TRBV15 and TRBJ2-7, reads DAMVIQNPRYQVTQFGKPVTLSCSQTLNHNVMYWYQQKSSQAPKLLFHYYDKDFNNEADTPDNFQSRRPNTSFCFLDIRSPGLGDTAMYLCATSRRGGTEQYFGPGTRLTVT.

The chain is built from TRBV7-9 and TRBJ1-2; D unclear. The CDR3 loop spans 17 amino acids. CDR1 is SEHNR and CDR2 is FQNEAQ in the germline V gene (reference sequence). V was cut by 2 bases and J by 8 bases, with 24 bases left in between. CDR3 sequence: CASSLLDLDPPEEGYTF. DNA of the CDR3: TGTGCCAGCAGCTTATTAGATTTGGACCCTCCCGAGGAGGGCTACACCTTC. The whole variable domain, remainder taken from reference TRBV7-9 and TRBJ1-2, is DTGVSQNPRHKITKRGQNVTFRCDPISEHNRLYWYRQTLGQGPEFLTYFQNEAQLEKSRLLSDRFSAERPKGSFSTLEIQRTEQGDSAMYLCASSLLDLDPPEEGYTFGSGTRLTVV.

The V gene is TRBV14, the J gene TRBJ2-3; 8 bases map to TRBD2. The trim removed 4 bases at V and 4 bases at J, leaving 10 bases unmatched. This CDR3 comprises 16 residues. CDR1 is SGHDN and CDR2 is FVKESK in the germline V gene. The CDR3 region has the DNA TGTGCCAGCAGCCGGTCCGGGGGGGCCGGGCCAGATACGCAGTATTTT. Its protein product is CASSRSGGAGPDTQYF.

This chain uses TRBV12-5 with TRBJ2-3, with TRBD2 as a possible D gene (6 bases). The V gene's germline CDR1 is LGHNT and CDR2 FRNRAP. V lost 3 bases and J lost 0, with 10 bases in between. This CDR3 region has 15 residues. CDR3 protein: CASGLRGTSTDTQYF. For the CDR3, the DNA is TGTGCTAGTGGTTTAAGAGGGACTAGCACAGATACGCAGTATTTT.

This clonotype was found many times. V is TRBV7-9 and J is TRBJ2-3; TRBD2 might be the D (6 bases). CDR1 is SEHNR, CDR2 FQNEAQ, per germline (reference sequence). The V end lost 3 bases, the J end lost 1 base, and 11 bases lay between the germline ends. The CDR3 has 15 residues. The chain's CDR3 is CASSFEGGGTDTQYF. For the CDR3, the DNA is TGTGCCAGCAGCTTTGAAGGCGGGGGCACAGATACGCAGTATTTT.

This clonotype was recorded many times. The CDR3 spells CASSYTLDHRELGRKLFF. CDR3 nucleotide sequence: TGTGCCAGCAGTTATACGTTGGACCACCGCGAACTGGGTAGAAAACTGTTTTTT. The V and J genes are TRBV6-2 or TRBV6-3 and TRBJ1-4, with D unresolved. The length of the CDR3 is 18 residues. Germline CDR1 is MNHEY and CDR2 is SVGEGT. Trimming cost V 3 bases and J 10 bases, with 27 bases left between them.

This clonotype has more than one count but fewer than ten. The genes are TRBV10-3 and TRBJ2-3; no reliable D call. This CDR3 is built from 14 residues. Germline CDR1 ENHRY, CDR2 SYGVKD. V was pared by 7 bases and J by 2 bases, with 13 bases between. This chain's CDR3 is CAIKKHYLTDTQYF. CDR3 coding DNA: TGTGCCATCAAGAAACACTACCTCACAGATACGCAGTATTTT.

This clonotype was counted a few times. This rearrangement joins TRBV7-8 to TRBJ1-5; possibly TRBD1 for D (5 bases). Deletions cut 4 bases from V and 5 bases from J, with 12 bases between. In germline, CDR1 is SGHVS, CDR2 FQNEAQ. The CDR3 has 14 amino acids. The CDR3 DNA reads as TGTGCCAGCAGCTCTTGGGACTTGGATCAGCCCCAGCATTTT. Protein product: CASSSWDLDQPQHF.

This chain links TRBV27 with TRBJ1-2; D uncertain. CDR1 is MNHEY, CDR2 SMNVEV, per germline (reference sequence). This CDR3 contains 14 residues. Trimming removed 0 bases from V and 1 base from J, with 6 bases in between. CDR3 DNA: TGTGCCAGCAGTTTATCGGCCCTTAACTATGGCTACACCTTC. Protein sequence: CASSLSALNYGYTF.

The chain links TRBV19 to TRBJ2-1; maybe TRBD1 (5 bases). Germline loops: CDR1 LNHDA, CDR2 SQIVND (reference sequence). Trimming took 3 bases from V and 4 from J, leaving 7 bases between them. The CDR3 runs to 13 residues. The CDR3 here is CASSIQGYNEQFF. In DNA form, the CDR3 reads TGTGCCAGTAGTATTCAGGGTTACAATGAGCAGTTCTTC.